This T cell receptor (beta chain) was retrieved from a study of beta chain features in type 1 diabetes. Points from the study as a whole: Over-representation of high TCR-expressing cells was a possible consequence of cDNA sequencing. A potential PCR bias toward shorter templates would be equal in patient and control samples. Insertions at VDJ junctions were less frequent in type 1 diabetes patients. These patients also deleted more nucleotides at the same junctions. Shortening that was moderate but significant affected the TCRB CDR3s of Type 1 diabetes patients in all four CD4+ subsets.

The isolated RNA, all of it, was reverse transcribed, so expressed TCRB transcripts were what got sequenced. Using immunoSEQ multiplex PCR, the repertoire was profiled, and TCRdb retains in-frame clones only, with some absent. The sample contains a few hundred thousand clones, roughly 12% of which appear only once. V lost 5 bases to trimming and J lost 2 bases, with 10 bases between them. The CDR3 is made up of 13 amino acids. In germline, CDR1 is SGHNT, CDR2 YYREEE (reference sequence). One heparinised draw of blood, averaging around 120 mL, came from each donor. Note on this clone: Its cognate antigen is unknown.

Sequencing was carried out using naive CD4+ T cells from blood. The chain employs TRBV5-4 and TRBJ1-1; D not certain. The TCR was taken from a woman between 18 and 29 years old with type 1 diabetes. CDR3 protein: CASREDGNTEAFF. As DNA, the CDR3 is TGTGCCAGCAGGGAGGACGGAAACACTGAAGCTTTCTTT.